This is a list of T cell receptor beta chains from one sample in a study of blood T cell repertoires in COVID-19. The data were produced by immunoSEQ multiplex PCR, yet TCRdb's version contains in-frame clones alone and is incomplete. This sample carries about 250,000 clones, approximately 89% of them seen once, and the ten largest clones take about 3.4%. Sequencing was done on a sample of PBMCs or T cells enriched from blood (not recorded which). These receptors were collected from a woman in her thirties or forties who had been exposed to COVID-19. The CDR3 runs from the conserved cysteine through the conserved F or W. The D gene is left open where the match is weak. Size values are once, few and many counts, or a class for expanded clones, and some rows have none.

V	size	D	J	CDR3	DNA
TRBV6-5	.	.	TRBJ1-1	CASSSSMNTEAFF	TGTGCCAGCAGTTCGAGCATGAACACTGAAGCTTTCTTT
TRBV28	.	TRBD1	TRBJ2-7	CASGSGTVSYEQYF	TGTGCCAGCGGGTCCGGGACAGTCTCCTACGAGCAGTACTTC
TRBV6-5	.	TRBD2	TRBJ2-1	CASSYLAGGYEQFF	TGTGCCAGCAGTTATCTGGCGGGAGGATATGAGCAGTTCTTC
TRBV19	.	.	TRBJ1-1	CASSIGRGPEAFF	TGTGCCAGTAGTATAGGCAGGGGCCCTGAAGCTTTCTTT
TRBV7-3	.	TRBD2	TRBJ2-3	CASSSLAGEFFTQYF	TGTGCCAGCAGCTCTCTAGCGGGAGAGTTTTTTACGCAGTATTTT
TRBV7-8	.	TRBD2	TRBJ2-1	CAGSGGAYNEQFF	TGTGCCGGTAGCGGGGGCGCCTACAATGAGCAGTTCTTC
TRBV7-9	.	.	TRBJ2-1	CASSLSQGRTYNEQFF	TGTGCCAGCAGCTTGTCACAGGGGAGGACCTACAATGAGCAGTTCTTC
TRBV14	.	.	TRBJ1-2	CASSPSKGRFAF	TGTGCCAGCAGCCCTTCGAAGGGGCGCTTCGCCTTC
TRBV6-5	.	TRBD1	TRBJ2-1	CASSKDRGQGEQFF	TGTGCCAGCAGTAAGGACAGGGGGCAGGGTGAGCAGTTCTTC
TRBV27	few	.	TRBJ2-1	CASSLDRSGTYNEQFF	TGTGCCAGCAGTTTAGATAGGTCGGGAACCTACAATGAGCAGTTCTTC
TRBV28	.	.	TRBJ1-6	CASSHRPSSYNSPLHF	TGTGCCAGCAGTCACCGTCCCAGCTCCTATAATTCACCCCTCCACTTT
TRBV5-1	many	TRBD2	TRBJ2-2	CASSSGAGRRTGELFF	TGCGCCAGCAGCTCGGGAGCGGGGAGGCGCACCGGGGAGCTGTTTTTT
TRBV3-1/TRBV3-2	.	.	TRBJ1-4	CASSQPGPGGEKLFF	TGTGCCAGCAGCCAGCCCGGCCCCGGGGGAGAAAAACTGTTTTTT
TRBV24-1	.	.	TRBJ1-5	CATSYGNQPQHF	TGTGCCACCAGTTATGGCAATCAGCCCCAGCATTTT
TRBV27	.	TRBD1	TRBJ1-4	CASSLGDREFGKLFF	TGTGCCAGCAGTTTGGGTGACAGGGAATTCGGAAAACTGTTTTTT
TRBV4-1	.	.	TRBJ1-4	CASSPFGQSAKLFF	TGCGCCAGCAGCCCATTTGGACAGTCGGCAAAACTGTTTTTT
TRBV11-2	.	.	TRBJ1-5	CASSHHIPGVSNQPQHF	TGTGCCAGCAGTCATCACATCCCAGGGGTTAGCAATCAGCCCCAGCATTTT
TRBV7-2	.	TRBD2	TRBJ2-1	CASSYLAGGPGQFF	TGTGCCAGCAGCTACCTAGCGGGAGGGCCTGGGCAGTTCTTC
TRBV28	.	.	TRBJ1-2	CASSYSYHYGYTF	TGTGCCAGCAGTTATAGCTACCACTATGGCTACACCTTC
TRBV28	few	TRBD2	TRBJ2-2	CASSETSGGFGELFF	TGTGCCAGCAGTGAGACTAGCGGGGGGTTCGGGGAGCTGTTTTTT
TRBV10-3	once	TRBD1	TRBJ1-2	CAILTTGVGRGGYTF	TGTGCCATCCTCACCACAGGGGTCGGGCGCGGTGGCTACACCTTC
TRBV28	.	.	TRBJ2-1	CASSQGLNEQFF	TGTGCCAGCAGCCAAGGACTCAATGAGCAGTTCTTC
TRBV14	.	TRBD2	TRBJ2-7	CASSPGLAGGAYEQYF	TGTGCCAGCAGCCCGGGACTAGCGGGGGGTGCCTACGAGCAGTACTTC
TRBV27	.	TRBD1	TRBJ1-2	CASSLSSGTGIYGYTF	TGTGCCAGCAGTTTATCTTCCGGGACAGGGATCTATGGCTACACCTTC
TRBV28	.	TRBD2	TRBJ2-6	CASSPGGVAGANVLTF	TGTGCCAGCAGCCCGGGAGGGGTCGCCGGGGCCAACGTCCTGACTTTC
TRBV28	.	.	TRBJ1-3	CASTGQSSGNTIYF	TGTGCCAGCACCGGACAGAGCTCTGGAAACACCATATATTTT
TRBV5-6	.	.	TRBJ1-4	CASSSTTDRPTRELFF	TGTGCCAGCAGCTCGACTACCGACAGGCCAACGAGGGAACTGTTTTTT
TRBV5-1	.	TRBD1	TRBJ2-2	CASSYPRGSTGELFF	TGTGCCAGCAGCTACCCCAGGGGGTCCACCGGGGAGCTGTTTTTT
TRBV9	.	.	TRBJ1-1	CASSVEAYGDTEAFF	TGTGCCAGCAGCGTAGAAGCTTACGGGGACACTGAAGCTTTCTTT
TRBV18	.	TRBD1	TRBJ1-2	CASSPKETGSYGYTF	TGTGCCAGCTCCCCCAAGGAGACAGGGTCCTATGGCTACACCTTC
TRBV27	.	TRBD2	TRBJ2-1	CASSSAGAGNNEQFF	TGTGCCAGCAGTTCTGCGGGAGCGGGGAACAATGAGCAGTTCTTC
TRBV5-8	.	.	TRBJ1-5	CASSLGGFSNQPQHF	TGTGCCAGCAGCTTGGGCGGCTTTAGCAATCAGCCCCAGCATTTT
TRBV7-9	.	.	TRBJ2-1	CASSLFEYRGARSYNEQFF	TGTGCCAGCAGCTTGTTTGAATATCGGGGGGCCCGCTCCTACAATGAGCAGTTCTTC
TRBV6-5	.	.	TRBJ1-1	CASSYNGENTEAFF	TGTGCCAGCAGTTACAACGGAGAGAACACTGAAGCTTTCTTT
TRBV3-1/TRBV3-2	.	.	TRBJ1-5	CASSQDTSNQPQHF	TGTGCCAGCAGCCAGGACACTAGCAATCAGCCCCAGCATTTT
TRBV6-5	.	.	TRBJ1-2	CASSYSIRGGGYTF	TGTGCCAGCAGTTACTCGATTAGGGGAGGAGGCTACACCTTC
TRBV24-1	.	.	TRBJ2-5	CATSDFYDRQETQYF	TGTGCCACCAGTGATTTTTACGACAGGCAAGAGACCCAGTACTTC
TRBV30	.	.	TRBJ1-1	CAWSPGGGSAFF	TGTGCCTGGAGCCCCGGGGGGGGGTCGGCTTTCTTT
TRBV5-4	.	.	TRBJ1-6	CASSPQEGPLHF	TGTGCCAGCAGTCCCCAAGAGGGCCCCCTCCACTTT
TRBV11-3	.	.	TRBJ2-5	CASRERQVQETQYF	TGTGCCAGCAGGGAGAGACAGGTCCAAGAGACCCAGTACTTC
TRBV28	.	.	TRBJ1-2	CASSPVGPGDDNYGYTF	TGTGCCAGCAGTCCGGTGGGGCCAGGGGACGACAACTATGGCTACACCTTC
TRBV28	few	.	TRBJ1-5	CASSLRGSGLSSNSNQPQHF	TGTGCCAGCAGTTTACGAGGCAGCGGGCTCTCGTCTAATAGCAATCAGCCCCAGCATTTT
TRBV4-2	.	TRBD1	TRBJ1-2	CASRETGDGYTF	TGTGCCAGCAGGGAGACAGGGGATGGCTACACCTTC
TRBV4-1	.	TRBD2	TRBJ2-2	CASTRLAPMAAGELFF	TGCGCCAGCACCCGACTAGCCCCGATGGCCGCCGGGGAGCTGTTTTTT
TRBV5-5	.	.	TRBJ2-7	CASSLGARGHYEQYF	TGTGCCAGCAGCTTGGGTGCCCGAGGGCACTACGAGCAGTACTTC
TRBV9	.	TRBD2	TRBJ2-1	CASSVGAGAYNEQFF	TGTGCCAGCAGCGTTGGGGCGGGGGCCTACAATGAGCAGTTCTTC
TRBV2	.	.	TRBJ2-7	CASSEGGQGHEQYF	TGTGCCAGCAGTGAAGGGGGCCAGGGGCACGAGCAGTACTTC
TRBV2	.	.	TRBJ2-1	CASRQQGHNEQFF	TGTGCCAGCAGGCAACAGGGACACAATGAGCAGTTCTTC
TRBV7-9	.	.	TRBJ2-2	CASSSSAGITGELFF	TGTGCCAGCAGCTCCTCTGCAGGGATCACCGGGGAGCTGTTTTTT
TRBV2	few	.	TRBJ1-5	CASSLLTGTNNQPQHF	TGTGCCAGCAGCCTTCTAACCGGGACTAACAATCAGCCCCAGCATTTT
TRBV4-1	.	TRBD1	TRBJ2-5	CASSQGDRKETQYF	TGCGCCAGCAGCCAGGGGGACAGAAAAGAGACCCAGTACTTC
TRBV9	.	TRBD1	TRBJ1-3	CASSVGDRDVSGNTIYF	TGTGCCAGCAGCGTAGGGGACAGGGACGTATCTGGAAACACCATATATTTT
TRBV2	.	TRBD2	TRBJ2-5	CASSGLAGQETQYF	TGTGCCAGCAGTGGTCTAGCGGGGCAAGAGACCCAGTACTTC
TRBV7-9	.	TRBD1	TRBJ2-5	CASSPRGPQETQYF	TGTGCCAGCAGTCCCAGGGGGCCCCAAGAGACCCAGTACTTC
TRBV5-6	.	TRBD1	TRBJ1-5	CASSLGDRGQPQHF	TGTGCCAGCAGCTTGGGGGACAGGGGTCAGCCCCAGCATTTT
TRBV7-8	.	TRBD2	TRBJ2-1	CASSLTRASGGANEQFF	TGTGCCAGCAGCTTAACGCGCGCCAGCGGGGGGGCCAATGAGCAGTTCTTC
TRBV6-5	.	.	TRBJ2-3	CASRRQTTDTQYF	TGTGCCAGCAGGCGACAGACCACAGATACGCAGTATTTT